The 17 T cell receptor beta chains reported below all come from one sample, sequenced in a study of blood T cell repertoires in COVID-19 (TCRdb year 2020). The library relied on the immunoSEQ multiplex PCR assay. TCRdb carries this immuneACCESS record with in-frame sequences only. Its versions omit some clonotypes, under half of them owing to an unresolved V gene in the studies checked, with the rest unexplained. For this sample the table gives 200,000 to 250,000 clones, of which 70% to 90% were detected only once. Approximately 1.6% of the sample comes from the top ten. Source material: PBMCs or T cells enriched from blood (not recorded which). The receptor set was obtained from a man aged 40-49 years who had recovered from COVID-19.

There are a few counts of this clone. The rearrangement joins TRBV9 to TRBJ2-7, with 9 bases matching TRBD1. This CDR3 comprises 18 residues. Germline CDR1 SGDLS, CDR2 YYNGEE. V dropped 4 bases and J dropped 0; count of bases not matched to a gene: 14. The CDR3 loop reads CASSMRHDRGTLSYEQYF. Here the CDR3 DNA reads TGTGCCAGCAGCATGAGGCATGACAGGGGGACCCTCTCCTACGAGCAGTACTTC.

The CDR3: CASSKALRGQPPGELFF. Written as DNA, the CDR3 is TGTGCCAGCAGCAAAGCGCTGAGGGGGCAACCCCCCGGGGAGCTGTTTTTT. The chain joins TRBV21-1 to TRBJ2-2; no check of the table's D call, TRBD1, against the DNA was made. TRBV21-1 is an annotated pseudogene. This CDR3 contains 17 residues.

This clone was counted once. This CDR3 reads CASSPGLAGVWRETQYF. The DNA for the CDR3 is TGTGCCAGCAGCCCCGGACTAGCGGGAGTTTGGCGAGAGACCCAGTACTTC. The chain is built from TRBV7-7 and TRBJ2-5, with TRBD2 matching over 13 bases. This CDR3 spans 17 amino acids. The ends lost 5 bases at V and 4 bases at J; junction bases unmatched: 10. Germline V gene lookup returns CDR1 SSHAT and CDR2 FNYEAQ (reference sequence).

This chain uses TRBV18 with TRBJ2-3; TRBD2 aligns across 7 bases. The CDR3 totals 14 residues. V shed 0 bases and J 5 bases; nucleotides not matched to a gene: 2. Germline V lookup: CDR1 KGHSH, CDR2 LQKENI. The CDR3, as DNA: TGTGCCAGCTCACCACCAGCGGGAATAGATACGCAGTATTTT. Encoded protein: CASSPPAGIDTQYF.

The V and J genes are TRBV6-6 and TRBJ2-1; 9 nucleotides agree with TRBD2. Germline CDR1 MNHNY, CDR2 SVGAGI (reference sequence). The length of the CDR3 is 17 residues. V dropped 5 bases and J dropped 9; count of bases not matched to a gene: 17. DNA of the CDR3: TGTGCCAGCAGTCCCTTCTGGGCGGGGGGGCGAGGTGGTGAGCAGTTCTTC. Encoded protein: CASSPFWAGGRGGEQFF.

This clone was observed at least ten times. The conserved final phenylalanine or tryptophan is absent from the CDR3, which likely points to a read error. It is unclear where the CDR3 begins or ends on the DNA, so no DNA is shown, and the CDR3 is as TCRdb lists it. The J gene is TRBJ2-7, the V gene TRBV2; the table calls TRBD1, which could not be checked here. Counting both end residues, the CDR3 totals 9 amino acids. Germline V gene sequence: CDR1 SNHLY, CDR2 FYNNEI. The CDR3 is CASGFTGEL.

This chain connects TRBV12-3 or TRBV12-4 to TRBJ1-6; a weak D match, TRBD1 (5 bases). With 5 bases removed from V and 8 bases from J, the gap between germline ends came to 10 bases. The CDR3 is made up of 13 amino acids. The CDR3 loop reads CASSPGTYSPLHF. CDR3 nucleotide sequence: TGTGCCAGCAGTCCCGGGACTTATTCACCCCTCCACTTT.

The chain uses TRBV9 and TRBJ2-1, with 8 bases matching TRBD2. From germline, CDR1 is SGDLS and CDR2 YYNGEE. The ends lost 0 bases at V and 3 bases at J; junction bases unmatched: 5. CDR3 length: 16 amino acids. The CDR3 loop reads CASSVAAGGHYNEQFF. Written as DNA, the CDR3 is TGTGCCAGCAGCGTAGCTGCGGGGGGCCACTACAATGAGCAGTTCTTC.

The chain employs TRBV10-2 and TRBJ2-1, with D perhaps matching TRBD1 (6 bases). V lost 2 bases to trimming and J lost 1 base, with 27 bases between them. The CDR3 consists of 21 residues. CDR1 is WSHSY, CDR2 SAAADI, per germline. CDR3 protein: CASSEVNRDPRAYLSYNEQFF. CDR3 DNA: TGCGCCAGCAGTGAGGTAAACAGGGATCCGCGGGCGTATCTATCCTACAATGAGCAGTTCTTC.

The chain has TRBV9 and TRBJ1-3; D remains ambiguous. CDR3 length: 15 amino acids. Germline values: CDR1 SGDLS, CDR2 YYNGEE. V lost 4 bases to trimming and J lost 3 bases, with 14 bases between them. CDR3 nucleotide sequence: TGTGCCAGCAGCAACGACCGGCCGGGTGGAAACACCATATATTTT. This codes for CASSNDRPGGNTIYF.

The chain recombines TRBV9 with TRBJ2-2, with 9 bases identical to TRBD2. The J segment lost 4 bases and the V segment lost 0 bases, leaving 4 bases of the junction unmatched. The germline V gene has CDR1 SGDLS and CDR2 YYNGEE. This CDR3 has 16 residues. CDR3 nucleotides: TGTGCCAGCAGCGTAGGGTGGACTAGCGTCACCGGGGAGCTGTTTTTT. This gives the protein CASSVGWTSVTGELFF.

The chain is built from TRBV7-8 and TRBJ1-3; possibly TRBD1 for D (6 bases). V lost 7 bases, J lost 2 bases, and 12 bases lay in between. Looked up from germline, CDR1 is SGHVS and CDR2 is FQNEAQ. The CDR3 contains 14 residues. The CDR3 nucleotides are TGTGCCAGCACTAAGAGGGGGACTGGAAACACCATATATTTT. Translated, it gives CASTKRGTGNTIYF.

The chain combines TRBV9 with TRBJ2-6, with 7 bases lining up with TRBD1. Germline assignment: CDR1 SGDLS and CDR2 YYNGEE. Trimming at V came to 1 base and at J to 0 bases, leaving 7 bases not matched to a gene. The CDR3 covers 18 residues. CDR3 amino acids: CASSVRRQGNSGANVLTF. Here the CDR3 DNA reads TGTGCCAGCAGCGTAAGGAGACAGGGAAACTCTGGGGCCAACGTCCTGACTTTC.

CDR3 sequence (DNA): TGTGCCAGCTCACCAGATGGGGGACTGGGGGAAAAACTGTTTTTT. It encodes CASSPDGGLGEKLFF. The chain has TRBV18 and TRBJ1-4; possibly TRBD1 for D (5 bases). The CDR3 is 15 residues long. V was cut by 2 bases and J by 8 bases, with 15 bases left in between. The germline V gene has CDR1 KGHSH and CDR2 LQKENI.

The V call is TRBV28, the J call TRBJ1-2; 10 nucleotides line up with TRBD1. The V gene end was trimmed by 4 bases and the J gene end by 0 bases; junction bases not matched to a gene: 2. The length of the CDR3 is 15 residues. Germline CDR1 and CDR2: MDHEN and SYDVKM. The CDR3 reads CASSWGQGTNYGYTF. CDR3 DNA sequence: TGTGCCAGCAGTTGGGGACAGGGGACTAACTATGGCTACACCTTC.

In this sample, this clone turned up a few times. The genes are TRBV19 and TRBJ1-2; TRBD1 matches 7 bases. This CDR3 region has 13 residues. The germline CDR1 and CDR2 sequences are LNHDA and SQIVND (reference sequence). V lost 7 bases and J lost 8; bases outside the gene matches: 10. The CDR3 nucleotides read TGTGCCAGTACCGAGGGGGCCGTCCGGGGCTACACCTTC. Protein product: CASTEGAVRGYTF.

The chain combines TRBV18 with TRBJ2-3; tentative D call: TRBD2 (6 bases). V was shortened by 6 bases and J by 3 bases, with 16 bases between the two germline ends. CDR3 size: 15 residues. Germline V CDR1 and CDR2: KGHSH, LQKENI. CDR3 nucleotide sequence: TGTGCCAGCTCCGATACTAGGAGGGAAACAGATACGCAGTATTTT. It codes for CASSDTRRETDTQYF.